The T cell receptor (beta chain) described here comes from a study of T cell responses to AZD1222 COVID-19 vaccine. V was shortened by 0 bases and J by 3 bases, with 6 bases between the two germline ends. Germline-derived CDR1 and CDR2 are MGHRA and YSYEKL. CDR3 length: 13 residues. Generated by immunoSEQ multiplex PCR, the TCRdb table keeps only in-frame clones and is missing some. The table has some 190,000 clones, about 90% seen once. This TCR derives from an adult in good health. The rearrangement uses TRBV4-1 and TRBJ2-7; no clear D gene. Sequencing used peripheral blood, obtained on day 0 of AZD1222 vaccination. The CDR3 region is CASSQDGLYEQYF. The CDR3 DNA follows: TGCGCCAGCAGCCAAGACGGTCTCTACGAGCAGTACTTC.